This TCR beta chain was found in a study of vaccination and CD4 T cells after COVID-19. At the level of the study: Convalescent participants consisted of six males and four females, two being Hispanic. Investigators sampled three convalescent patients at day 14 and days 161 to 241 post-vaccination.

Time point here: late sampling 161 to 241 days after vaccination in a few convalescent patients. The treatment here: approximately 9-day PBMC culture with coronavirus spike peptide pools or control peptides (ViraFEST assay). Culture of under 2.5 million PBMCs per well took place with around 10 IU/ml IL-2 and roughly 10 ug/ml peptide pools. The CDR3 sequence is 20 residues long. V shed 6 bases and J 0 bases; nucleotides not matched to a gene: 14. Sequence data for DNA of cultured CD4+ T cells were generated by the Oncomine TCR Beta short-read assay. It was cultured CD4+ T cells from which genomic DNA was extracted. Each CDR3 protein is one row after TCRdb ran MiXCR on the PCR reads. The sample carries under 30,000 distinct CDR3 sequences, roughly a third recorded once. In the case of this clonotype: What it recognizes is unknown.

The starting material was CD4+ T cells from blood, cultured in vitro, obtained about 7 months after SARS-CoV-2 vaccination. The source is a human donor who had recovered from COVID-19. V and J are TRBV12-3 or TRBV12-4 and TRBJ2-7; TRBD2 matches at 16 bases. The CDR3 bases are TGTGCCAGCAGCCCACCTCCGGGACTAGCGGGAGGGAAGAGCTCCTACGAGCAGTACTTC. This codes for CASSPPPGLAGGKSSYEQYF.